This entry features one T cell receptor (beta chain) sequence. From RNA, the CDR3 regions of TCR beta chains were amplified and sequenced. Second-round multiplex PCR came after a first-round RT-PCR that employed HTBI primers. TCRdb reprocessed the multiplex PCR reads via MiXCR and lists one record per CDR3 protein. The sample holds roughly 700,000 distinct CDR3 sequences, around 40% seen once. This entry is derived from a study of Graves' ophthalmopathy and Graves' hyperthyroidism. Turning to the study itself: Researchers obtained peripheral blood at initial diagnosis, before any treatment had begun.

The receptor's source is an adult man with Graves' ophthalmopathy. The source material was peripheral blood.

The CDR3 DNA sequence: TGTGCTAGCGGGACAGGGTCTTCACCCCTCCACTTT. This sequence encodes CASGTGSSPLHF. J is TRBJ1-6 and V is TRBV2; 9 nucleotides align to TRBD1. This CDR3 is built from 12 residues. Germline CDR1 is SNHLY and CDR2 is FYNNEI.